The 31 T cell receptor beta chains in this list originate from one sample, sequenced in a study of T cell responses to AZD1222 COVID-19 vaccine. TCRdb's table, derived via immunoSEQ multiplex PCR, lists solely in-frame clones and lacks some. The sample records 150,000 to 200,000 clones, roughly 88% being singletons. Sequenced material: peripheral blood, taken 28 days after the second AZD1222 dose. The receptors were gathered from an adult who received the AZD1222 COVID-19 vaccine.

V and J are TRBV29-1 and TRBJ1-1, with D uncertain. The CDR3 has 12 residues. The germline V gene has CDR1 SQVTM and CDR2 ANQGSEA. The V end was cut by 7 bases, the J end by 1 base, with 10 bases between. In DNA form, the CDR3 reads TGCAGCGGCGGACTGAGGAACACTGAAGCTTTCTTT. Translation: CSGGLRNTEAFF. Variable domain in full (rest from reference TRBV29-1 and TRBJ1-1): SAVISQKPSRDICQRGTSLTIQCQVDSQVTMMFWYRQQPGQSLTLIATANQGSEATYESGFVIDKFPISRPNLTFSTLTVSNMSPEDSSIYLCSGGLRNTEAFFGQGTRLTVV.

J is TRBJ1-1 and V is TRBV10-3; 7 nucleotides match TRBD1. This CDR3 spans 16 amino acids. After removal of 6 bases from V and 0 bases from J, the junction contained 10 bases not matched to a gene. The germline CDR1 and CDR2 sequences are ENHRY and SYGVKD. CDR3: CAIRKPQGGLNTEAFF. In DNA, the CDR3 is TGTGCCATCAGGAAACCGCAGGGGGGTTTGAACACTGAAGCTTTCTTT.

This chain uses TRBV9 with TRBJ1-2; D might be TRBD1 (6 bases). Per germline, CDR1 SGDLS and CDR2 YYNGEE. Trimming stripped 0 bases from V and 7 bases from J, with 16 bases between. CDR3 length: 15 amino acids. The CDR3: CASSVGPTGYIGYTF. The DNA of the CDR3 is TGTGCCAGCAGCGTAGGCCCCACAGGGTATATTGGCTACACCTTC.

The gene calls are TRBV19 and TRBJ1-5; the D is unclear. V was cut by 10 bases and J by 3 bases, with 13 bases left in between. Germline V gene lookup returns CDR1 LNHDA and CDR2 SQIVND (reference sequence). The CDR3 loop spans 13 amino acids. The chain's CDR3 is CATQDGPNQPQHF. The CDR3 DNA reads TGTGCCACCCAAGATGGACCCAATCAGCCCCAGCATTTT. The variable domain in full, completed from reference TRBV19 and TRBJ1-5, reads DGGITQSPKYLFRKEGQNVTLSCEQNLNHDAMYWYRQDPGQGLRLIYYSQIVNDFQKGDIAEGYSVSREKKESFPLTVTSAQKNPTAFYLCATQDGPNQPQHFGDGTRLSIL.

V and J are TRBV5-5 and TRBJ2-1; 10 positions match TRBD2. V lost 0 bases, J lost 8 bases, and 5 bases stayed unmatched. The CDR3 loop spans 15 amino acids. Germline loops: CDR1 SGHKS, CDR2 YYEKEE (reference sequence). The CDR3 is CASSLVLAGIDEQFF. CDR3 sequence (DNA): TGTGCCAGCAGCTTGGTACTAGCGGGGATCGATGAGCAGTTCTTC.

The CDR3 DNA is TGTGCCAGCAGTGAACGGACAGGGGCGGCTACTGAAGCTTTCTTT. Its translation: CASSERTGAATEAFF. The chain links TRBV2 to TRBJ1-1; 9 positions agree with TRBD1. Trimming at V came to 2 bases and at J to 5 bases, leaving 6 bases not matched to a gene. The CDR3 runs to 15 residues. Germline V gives CDR1 SNHLY, CDR2 FYNNEI.

The CDR3 sequence is CASSLPGAASIDGYTF. The CDR3 DNA reads TGCGCCAGCAGCTTGCCGGGGGCAGCTTCTATTGATGGCTACACCTTC. The genes are TRBV5-1 and TRBJ1-2; perhaps TRBD1 as D (6 bases). Germline values: CDR1 SGHRS, CDR2 YFSETQ. With 1 base removed from V and 6 bases from J, the gap between germline ends came to 19 bases. The CDR3 is made up of 16 amino acids.

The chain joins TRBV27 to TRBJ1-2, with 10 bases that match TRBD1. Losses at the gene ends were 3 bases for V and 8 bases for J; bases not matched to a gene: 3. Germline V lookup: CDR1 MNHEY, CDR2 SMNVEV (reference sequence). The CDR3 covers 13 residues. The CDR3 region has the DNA TGTGCCAGCAGTTTTTGGACAGGGGGGGGCTACACCTTC. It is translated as CASSFWTGGGYTF.

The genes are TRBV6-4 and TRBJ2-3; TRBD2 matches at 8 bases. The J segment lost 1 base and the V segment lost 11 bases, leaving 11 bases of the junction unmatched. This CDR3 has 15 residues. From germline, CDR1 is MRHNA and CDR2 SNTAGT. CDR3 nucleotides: TGTGCCTCCCCCGACGGGGGGGAGCGCACAGATACGCAGTATTTT. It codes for CASPDGGERTDTQYF.

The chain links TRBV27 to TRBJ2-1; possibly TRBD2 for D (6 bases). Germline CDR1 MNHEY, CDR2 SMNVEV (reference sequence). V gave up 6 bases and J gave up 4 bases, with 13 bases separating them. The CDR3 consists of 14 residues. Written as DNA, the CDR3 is TGTGCCAGCAGGGGGCGGGGCCATTACAATGAGCAGTTCTTC. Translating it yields CASRGRGHYNEQFF.

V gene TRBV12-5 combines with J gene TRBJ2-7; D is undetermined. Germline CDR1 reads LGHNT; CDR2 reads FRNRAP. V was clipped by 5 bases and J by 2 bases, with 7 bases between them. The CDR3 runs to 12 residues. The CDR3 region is CASGGRTYEQYF. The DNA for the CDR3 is TGTGCTAGTGGTGGACGGACCTACGAGCAGTACTTC.

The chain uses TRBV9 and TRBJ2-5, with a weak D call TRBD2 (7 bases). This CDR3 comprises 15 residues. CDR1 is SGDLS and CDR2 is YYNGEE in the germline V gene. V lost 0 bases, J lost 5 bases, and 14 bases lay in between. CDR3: CASSVDAGAGETQYF. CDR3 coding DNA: TGTGCCAGCAGCGTAGACGCGGGGGCGGGGGAGACCCAGTACTTC.

The CDR3 DNA is TGTGCCAGCAGCTCCCGACCCGGGGGTTCACCCCTCCACTTT. This sequence encodes CASSSRPGGSPLHF. J is TRBJ1-6 and V is TRBV7-2; a weak D match, TRBD1 (5 bases). The CDR3 spans 14 residues. Per the germline V gene, CDR1 is SGHTA and CDR2 is FQGNSA. Trimming took off 4 bases at V and 9 bases at J, with 13 bases between the two ends. The full variable domain, with the rest looked up from reference TRBV7-2 and TRBJ1-6, is GAGVSQSPSNKVTEKGKDVELRCDPISGHTALYWYRQSLGQGLEFLIYFQGNSAPDKSGLPSDRFSAERTGGSVSTLTIQRTQQEDSAVYLCASSSRPGGSPLHFGNGTRLTVT.

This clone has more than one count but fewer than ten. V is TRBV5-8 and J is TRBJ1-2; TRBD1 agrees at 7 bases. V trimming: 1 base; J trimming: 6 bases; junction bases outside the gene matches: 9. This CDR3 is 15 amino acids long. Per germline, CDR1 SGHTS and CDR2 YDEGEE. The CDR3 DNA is TGTGCCAGCAGCTTGTTGAGGGGCCAGGGGGATGGCTACACCTTC. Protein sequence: CASSLLRGQGDGYTF.

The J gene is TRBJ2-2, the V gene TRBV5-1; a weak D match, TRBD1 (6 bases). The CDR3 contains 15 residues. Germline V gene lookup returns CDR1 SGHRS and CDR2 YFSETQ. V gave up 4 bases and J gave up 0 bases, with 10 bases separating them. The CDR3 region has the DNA TGCGCCAGCAGCGGGTACAGGGCGAACACCGGGGAGCTGTTTTTT. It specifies CASSGYRANTGELFF.

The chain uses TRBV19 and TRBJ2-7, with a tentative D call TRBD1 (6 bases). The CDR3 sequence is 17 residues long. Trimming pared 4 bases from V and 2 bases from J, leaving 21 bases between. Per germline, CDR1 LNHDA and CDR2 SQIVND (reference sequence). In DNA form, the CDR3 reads TGTGCCAGTAGTACGAGAATTATGGACAGCCTACCCTACGAGCAGTACTTC. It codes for CASSTRIMDSLPYEQYF.

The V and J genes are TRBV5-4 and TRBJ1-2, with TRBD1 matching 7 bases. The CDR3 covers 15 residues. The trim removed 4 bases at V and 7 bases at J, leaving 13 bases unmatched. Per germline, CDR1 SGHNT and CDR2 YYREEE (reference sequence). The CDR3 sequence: CASSPGLAGGFGYTF. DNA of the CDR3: TGTGCCAGCAGCCCAGGTTTGGCAGGGGGGTTTGGCTACACCTTC.

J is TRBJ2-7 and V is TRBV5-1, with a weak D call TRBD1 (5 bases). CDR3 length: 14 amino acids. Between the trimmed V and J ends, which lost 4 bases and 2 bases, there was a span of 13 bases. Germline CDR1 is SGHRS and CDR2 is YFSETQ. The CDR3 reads CASSQMTVTYEQYF. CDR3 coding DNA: TGCGCCAGCAGCCAAATGACAGTTACCTACGAGCAGTACTTC.

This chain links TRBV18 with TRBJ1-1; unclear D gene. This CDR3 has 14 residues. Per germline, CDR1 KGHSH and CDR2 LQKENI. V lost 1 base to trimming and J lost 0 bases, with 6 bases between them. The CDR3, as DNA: TGTGCCAGCTCACCACAGACGATGAACACTGAAGCTTTCTTT. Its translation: CASSPQTMNTEAFF.

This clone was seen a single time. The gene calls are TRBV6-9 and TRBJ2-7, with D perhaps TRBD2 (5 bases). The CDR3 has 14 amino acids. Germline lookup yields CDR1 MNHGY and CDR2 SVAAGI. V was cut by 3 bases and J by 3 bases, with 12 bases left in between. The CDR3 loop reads CASSYEGLGYEQYF. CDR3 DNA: TGTGCCAGCAGTTACGAGGGATTGGGCTACGAGCAGTACTTC.

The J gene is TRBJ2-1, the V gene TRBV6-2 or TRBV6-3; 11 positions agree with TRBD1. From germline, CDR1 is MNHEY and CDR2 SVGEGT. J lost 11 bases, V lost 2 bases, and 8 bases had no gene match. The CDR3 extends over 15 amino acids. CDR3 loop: CASSYRTGGNLKQFF. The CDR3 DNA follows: TGTGCCAGCAGTTACCGGACAGGGGGCAATTTGAAGCAGTTCTTC.

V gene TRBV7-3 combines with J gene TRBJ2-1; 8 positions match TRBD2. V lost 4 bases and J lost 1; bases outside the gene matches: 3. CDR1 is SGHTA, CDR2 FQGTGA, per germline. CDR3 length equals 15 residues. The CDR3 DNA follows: TGTGCCAGCAGCTCCGGCGGGGGGTCCTACAATGAGCAGTTCTTC. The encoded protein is CASSSGGGSYNEQFF.

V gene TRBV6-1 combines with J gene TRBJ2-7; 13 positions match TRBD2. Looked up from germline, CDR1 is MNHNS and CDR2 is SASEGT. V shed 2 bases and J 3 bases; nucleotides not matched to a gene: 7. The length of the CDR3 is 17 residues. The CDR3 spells CASSESGTSGASYEQYF. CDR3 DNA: TGTGCCAGCAGTGAATCTGGGACTAGCGGGGCGAGCTACGAGCAGTACTTC.

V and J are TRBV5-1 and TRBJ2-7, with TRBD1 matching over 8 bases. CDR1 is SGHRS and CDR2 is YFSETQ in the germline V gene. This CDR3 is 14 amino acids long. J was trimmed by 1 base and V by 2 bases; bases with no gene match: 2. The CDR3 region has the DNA TGCGCCAGCAGCTTTGGGGACAGGTCCTACGAGCAGTACTTC. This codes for CASSFGDRSYEQYF.

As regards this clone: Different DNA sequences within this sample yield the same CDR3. CDR3 residues: CAWSVRGQDQPQHF. CDR3 nucleotides: TGTGCCTGGAGTGTACGGGGACAAGATCAGCCCCAGCATTTT. The chain recombines TRBV30 with TRBJ1-5; D is perhaps TRBD1 (6 bases). Germline CDR1 reads GTSNPN; CDR2 reads SVGIG (reference sequence). The V end was cut by 0 bases, the J end by 5 bases, with 11 bases between. The CDR3 has 14 residues.

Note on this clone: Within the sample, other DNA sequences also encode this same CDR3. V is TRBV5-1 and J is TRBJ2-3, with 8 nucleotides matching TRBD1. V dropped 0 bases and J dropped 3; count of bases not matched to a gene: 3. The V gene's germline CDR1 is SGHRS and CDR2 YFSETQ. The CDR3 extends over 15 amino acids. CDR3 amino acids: CASSLAGDRTDTQYF. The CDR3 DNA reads TGCGCCAGCAGCTTGGCGGGGGACAGGACAGATACGCAGTATTTT.

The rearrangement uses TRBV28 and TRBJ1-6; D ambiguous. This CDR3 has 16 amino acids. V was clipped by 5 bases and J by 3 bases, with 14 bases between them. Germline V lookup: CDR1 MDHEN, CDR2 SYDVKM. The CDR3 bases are TGTGCCAGCAGTCCCCACCCCCAAAACTATAATTCACCCCTCCACTTT. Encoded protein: CASSPHPQNYNSPLHF.

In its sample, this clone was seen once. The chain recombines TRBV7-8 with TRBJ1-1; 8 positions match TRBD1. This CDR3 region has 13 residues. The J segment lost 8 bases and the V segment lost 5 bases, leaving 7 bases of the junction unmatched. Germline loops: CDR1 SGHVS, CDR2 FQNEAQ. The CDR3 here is CASSVGQGGEAFF. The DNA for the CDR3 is TGTGCCAGCAGCGTTGGACAGGGCGGAGAAGCTTTCTTT.

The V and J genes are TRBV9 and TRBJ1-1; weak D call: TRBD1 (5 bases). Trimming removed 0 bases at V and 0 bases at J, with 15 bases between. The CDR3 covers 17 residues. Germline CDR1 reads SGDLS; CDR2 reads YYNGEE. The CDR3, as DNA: TGTGCCAGCAGCGTAGATGGGGCAGTGGCTTTGAACACTGAAGCTTTCTTT. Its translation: CASSVDGAVALNTEAFF.

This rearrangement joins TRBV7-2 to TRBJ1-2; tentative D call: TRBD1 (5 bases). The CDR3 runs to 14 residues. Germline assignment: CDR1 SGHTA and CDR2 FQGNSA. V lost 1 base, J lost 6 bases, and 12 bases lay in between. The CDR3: CASSLGGRVDGYTF. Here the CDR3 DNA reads TGTGCCAGCAGCTTAGGAGGCAGGGTAGATGGCTACACCTTC.

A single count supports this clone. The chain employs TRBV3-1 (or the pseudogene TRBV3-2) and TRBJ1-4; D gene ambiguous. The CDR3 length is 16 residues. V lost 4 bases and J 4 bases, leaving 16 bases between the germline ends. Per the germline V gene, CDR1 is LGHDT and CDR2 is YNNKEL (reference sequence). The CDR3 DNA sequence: TGTGCCAGCAGCCTCCAACCCTGGGCAGTTAATGAAAAACTGTTTTTT. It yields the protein CASSLQPWAVNEKLFF.